This is a list of T cell receptor beta chains from one sample in a study of cytomegalovirus exposure and HLA in healthy donors. Repertoires were generated with immunoSEQ multiplex PCR, while TCRdb's copy carries only in-frame clones and drops some. The table shows about 200,000 clones, with 75% to 80% occurring only once. The specimen sequenced was PBMCs. These receptors were obtained from a man in his late teens or twenties in good health and CMV-seronegative. Both conserved end residues are part of each CDR3. Fields, in order: V gene, clone size, D gene, J gene, CDR3 DNA, CDR3 protein. The D gene is left open where the match is weak. Size is stated for part of the rows, as once, few or many counts, or as a class when the clone is expanded.

>TRBV2|.|TRBD2|TRBJ2-3
TGTGCCGGTCTTACTGGGACTAGCGGGGGCACAGATACGCAGTATTTT
CAGLTGTSGGTDTQYF
>TRBV15|once|.|TRBJ2-2
TGTGCCACCTCTACGGTTTCGGGGGAGCTGTTTTTT
CATSTVSGELFF
>TRBV5-1|.|TRBD1|TRBJ1-3
TGCGCCAGCAGCCGGTCGGGACAGGGGGCAGGGGCTGGAAACACCATATATTTT
CASSRSGQGAGAGNTIYF
>TRBV7-2|.|TRBD1|TRBJ2-1
TGTGCCAGCAGCTTGGGTACAGGGGGCGCATTGGGTAATGAGCAGTTCTTC
CASSLGTGGALGNEQFF
>TRBV7-2|.|.|TRBJ2-2
TGTGCCAGCGTCTATCAGGGAGGCACCGGGGAGCTGTTTTTT
CASVYQGGTGELFF
>TRBV5-1|.|TRBD1|TRBJ2-5
TGCGCCAGCGCTAGACAGGGCCAAGAGACCCAGTACTTC
CASARQGQETQYF
>TRBV12-5|.|TRBD1|TRBJ2-1
TGTGCTAGTGGCCTCGGACAGGGTGGGTACAATGAGCAGTTCTTC
CASGLGQGGYNEQFF
>TRBV10-3|.|TRBD1|TRBJ1-4
TGTGCCATCAGTGTCGTGAATGGGACAGGGTTTGAAAAACTGTTTTTT
CAISVVNGTGFEKLFF
>TRBV6-5|.|.|TRBJ1-6
TGTGCCAGCAATCGTCAGGGAGGGCAATCACCCCTCCACTTT
CASNRQGGQSPLHF
>TRBV28|.|.|TRBJ1-4
TGTGCCAGCAGTACCGGGGGGCGCGGTAATGAAAAACTGTTTTTT
CASSTGGRGNEKLFF
>TRBV6-1|.|.|TRBJ1-2
TGTGCCAGCAGTGTAGGTGGGCGCGTTCTATATGGCTACACCTTC
CASSVGGRVLYGYTF
>TRBV7-2|.|.|TRBJ2-5
TGTGCCAGCAGCTTAGGCTGGGGGCTCCAAGAGACCCAGTACTTC
CASSLGWGLQETQYF
>TRBV25-1|.|.|TRBJ2-1
TGTGCCAGCAGTGAAGGGGGTAGGTCAGGGGGAGGCGGTGAGCAGTTCTTC
CASSEGGRSGGGGEQFF
>TRBV10-2|.|.|TRBJ2-5
TGCGCCCTCCTTTACCAAGAGACCCAGTACTTC
CALLYQETQYF
>TRBV7-2|.|.|TRBJ2-5
TGTGCCAGCAGCCTTACAGGCAACCAAGAGACCCAGTACTTC
CASSLTGNQETQYF
>TRBV30|.|.|TRBJ1-1
TGTGCCTGGAGTGTCGGACACGGCACTGAAGCTTTCTTT
CAWSVGHGTEAFF
>TRBV27|.|TRBD1|TRBJ1-2
TGTGCCAGCAGTTTAAAGGGGTCCGGGACAGTATTCCCCTATGGCTACACCTTC
CASSLKGSGTVFPYGYTF
>TRBV20-1|.|.|TRBJ1-5
TGCAGTGCTATTGGAGGCACCCAGCATTTT
CSAIGGTQHF
>TRBV5-6|.|TRBD1|TRBJ1-2
TGTGCCAGCAGCTCCTGGGGGACAGGAGGTTTTAACTATGGCTACACCTTC
CASSSWGTGGFNYGYTF
>TRBV7-3|.|TRBD1|TRBJ2-1
TGTGCCAGCAGCATCCGGGACAGGGGATGGGATGAGCAGTTCTTC
CASSIRDRGWDEQFF
>TRBV16|.|.|TRBJ2-3
TGTGCCAGCAGCCAATCCCGGGGGGCCGCAGATACGCAGTATTTT
CASSQSRGAADTQYF
>TRBV15|.|TRBD2|TRBJ2-3
TGTGCCACCAGCAGAGATGGCTGGGCGGGAGATCGGCCAGATACGCAGTATTTT
CATSRDGWAGDRPDTQYF
>TRBV28|.|TRBD2|TRBJ2-6
TGTGCCAGCAGTGGGAGGGACGGACGACCGAGCTCTGGGGCCAACGTCCTGACTTTC
CASSGRDGRPSSGANVLTF
>TRBV30|.|TRBD1|TRBJ1-2
TGTGCCTATGTCCGGGACAGGGGTCACACCTTC
CAYVRDRGHTF
>TRBV12-2|.|.|TRBJ2-3
TGTGCAAGTCGCTTATCTAGCGGGAGATGCGCAGATACGCAGTATTTT
CASRLSSGRCADTQYF
>TRBV11-2|.|TRBD2|TRBJ2-1
TGTGCCAGCAGCGAAACTAGCGGGCCCAACAATGAGCAGTTCTTC
CASSETSGPNNEQFF
>TRBV7-7|.|TRBD2|TRBJ2-5
TGTGCTAGCAGCGCCGGGACTAGCGGGGTAGAGGCCCAGTACTTC
CASSAGTSGVEAQYF
>TRBV5-8|.|TRBD1|TRBJ1-5
TGTGCCAGCAGCTTGGGGGGGACAGGGGTTTGGCAGCCCCAGCATTTT
CASSLGGTGVWQPQHF
>TRBV7-6|once|TRBD2|TRBJ2-5
TGTGCCAGCAGCCGCCGGGAGGAAGAGACCCAGTACTTC
CASSRREEETQYF
>TRBV30|once|.|TRBJ1-2
TGTGCCTGGAGTCAGGGCGCTAAGGGCTACACCTTC
CAWSQGAKGYTF
>TRBV27|.|.|TRBJ1-1
TGTGCCAGCAGCCCGGAACTGGGGAGGGAGACTGAAGCTTTCTTT
CASSPELGRETEAFF
>TRBV27|.|.|TRBJ2-7
TGTGCCAGCAGCCTGGGCAGGTACTCCTACGAGCAGTACTTC
CASSLGRYSYEQYF
>TRBV19|few|.|TRBJ2-1
TGTGCCAGTAGTATTCTGGGACAAGGGGTTCACGACAATGAGCAGTTCTTC
CASSILGQGVHDNEQFF
>TRBV5-6|.|TRBD1|TRBJ1-1
TGTGCCAGCAGCTTTGGAGACTGGACAGGACGGAACACTGAAGCTTTCTTT
CASSFGDWTGRNTEAFF
>TRBV7-3|.|.|TRBJ1-1
TGTGCCAGCACCCAGCCAGGGTTATACACTGAAGCTTTCTTT
CASTQPGLYTEAFF
>TRBV5-5|.|TRBD1|TRBJ1-6
TGTGCCAGCAGCTTGCACAGGGGAGGTTCACCCCTCCACTTT
CASSLHRGGSPLHF
>TRBV5-5|once|TRBD2|TRBJ2-5
TGTGCCAGCAGCTTGGGACTAGCGGGAACCGAAGAGACCCAGTACTTC
CASSLGLAGTEETQYF
>TRBV21-1|.|.|TRBJ1-1
TGTGCCAGCCCTAGGAGTGGCACTGAAGCTTTCTTT
CASPRSGTEAFF
>TRBV7-2|.|TRBD2|TRBJ2-5
TGTGCCAGCAGCTTAGTAGTCGCGGGAGATCTAGAGACCCAGTACTTC
CASSLVVAGDLETQYF
>TRBV9|.|TRBD1|TRBJ1-2
TGTGCCAGCAGCGTAGCTCTGCAGGGGGCGCGATATGGCTACACCTTC
CASSVALQGARYGYTF
>TRBV5-4|.|TRBD2|TRBJ2-2
TGTGCCAGCAGCCTGACTAGCGGGGTAAACACCGGGGAGCTGTTTTTT
CASSLTSGVNTGELFF
>TRBV19|.|.|TRBJ2-3
TGTGCCAGTAGTAGACAGAACACAGATACGCAGTATTTT
CASSRQNTDTQYF
>TRBV7-2|.|TRBD1|TRBJ2-7
TGTGCCAGCAGCTTAGTGGGGACAGGGTCCACCTACGAGCAGTACTTC
CASSLVGTGSTYEQYF
>TRBV13|.|TRBD2|TRBJ2-7
TGTGCCAGCAGCTTAGGACTAGCGGACTCCTACGAGCAGTACTTC
CASSLGLADSYEQYF
>TRBV28|.|.|TRBJ1-2
TGTGCCAGCAGTCCACTCCCGTCAGGGTACACCTTC
CASSPLPSGYTF
>TRBV25-1|.|.|TRBJ2-3
TGTGCCAGCAGTGAAGGCCAGGACACAGATACGCAGTATTTT
CASSEGQDTDTQYF
>TRBV6-4|.|TRBD2|TRBJ2-1
TGTGCCAGCAGTGACTCGAGATTTGGCGGGGGGGCCATCAATGAGCAGTTCTTC
CASSDSRFGGGAINEQFF
>TRBV9|.|.|TRBJ2-2
TGTGCCAGCAGCGTAGGGACAGTGAACACCGGGGAGCTGTTTTTT
CASSVGTVNTGELFF
>TRBV30|.|.|TRBJ1-5
TGTGCCTGGAGTGCCCGGCAGGTTGGCCAGCCCCAGCATTTT
CAWSARQVGQPQHF
>TRBV27|.|.|TRBJ1-1
TGTGCCAGCAGTTTGGACAGTATGATGAACACTGAAGCTTTCTTT
CASSLDSMMNTEAFF
>TRBV7-2|.|.|TRBJ2-7
TGTGCCAGCAGCTTAGGCATGAGCTCCTACGAGCAGTACTTC
CASSLGMSSYEQYF
>TRBV5-1|.|TRBD1|TRBJ1-2
TGCGCCAGCAGCTTGGGGACAGGGGGCTTTGGCTACACCTTC
CASSLGTGGFGYTF
>TRBV7-9|.|TRBD1|TRBJ2-7
TGTGCCTCGAGGGGGCCGGGCTCCTACGAGCAGTACTTC
CASRGPGSYEQYF